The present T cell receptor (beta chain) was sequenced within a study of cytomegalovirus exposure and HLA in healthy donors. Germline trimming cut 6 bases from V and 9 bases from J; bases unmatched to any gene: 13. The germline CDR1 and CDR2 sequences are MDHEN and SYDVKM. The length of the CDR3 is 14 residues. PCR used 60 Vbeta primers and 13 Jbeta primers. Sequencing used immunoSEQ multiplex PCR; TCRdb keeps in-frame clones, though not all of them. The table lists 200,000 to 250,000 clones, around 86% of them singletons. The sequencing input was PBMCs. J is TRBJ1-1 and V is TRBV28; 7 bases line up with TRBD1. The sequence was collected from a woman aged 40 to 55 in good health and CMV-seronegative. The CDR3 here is CASRTGTETRQAFF. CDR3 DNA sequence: TGTGCCAGCAGGACCGGGACAGAGACGCGTCAAGCTTTCTTT.